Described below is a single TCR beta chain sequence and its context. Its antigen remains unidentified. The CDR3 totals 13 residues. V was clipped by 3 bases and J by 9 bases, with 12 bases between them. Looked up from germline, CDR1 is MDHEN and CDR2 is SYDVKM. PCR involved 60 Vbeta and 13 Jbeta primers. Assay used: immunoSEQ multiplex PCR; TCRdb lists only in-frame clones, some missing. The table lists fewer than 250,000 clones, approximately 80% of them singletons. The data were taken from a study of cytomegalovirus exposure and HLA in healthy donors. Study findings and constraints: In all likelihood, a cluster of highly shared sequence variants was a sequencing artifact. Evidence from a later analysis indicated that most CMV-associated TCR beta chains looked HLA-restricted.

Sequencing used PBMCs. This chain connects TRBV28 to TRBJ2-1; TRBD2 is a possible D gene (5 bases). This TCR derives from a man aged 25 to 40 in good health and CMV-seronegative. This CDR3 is CASSFQEVGEQFF. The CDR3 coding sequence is TGTGCCAGCAGTTTTCAGGAGGTGGGTGAGCAGTTCTTC.